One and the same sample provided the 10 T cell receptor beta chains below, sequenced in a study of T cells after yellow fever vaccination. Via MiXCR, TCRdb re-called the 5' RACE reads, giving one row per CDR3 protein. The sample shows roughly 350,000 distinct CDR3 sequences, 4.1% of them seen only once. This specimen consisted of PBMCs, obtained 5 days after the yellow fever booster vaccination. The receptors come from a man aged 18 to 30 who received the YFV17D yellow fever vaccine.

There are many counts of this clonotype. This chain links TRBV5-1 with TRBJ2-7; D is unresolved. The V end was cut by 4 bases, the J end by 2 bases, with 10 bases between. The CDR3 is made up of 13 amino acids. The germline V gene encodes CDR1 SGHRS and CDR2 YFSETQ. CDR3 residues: CASSPRLPYEQYF. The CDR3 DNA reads TGCGCCAGCAGCCCTCGTCTTCCCTACGAGCAGTACTTC.

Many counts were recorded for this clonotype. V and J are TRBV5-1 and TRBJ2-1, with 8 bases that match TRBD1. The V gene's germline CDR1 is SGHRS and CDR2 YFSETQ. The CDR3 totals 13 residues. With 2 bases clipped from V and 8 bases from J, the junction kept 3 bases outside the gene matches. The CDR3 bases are TGCGCCAGCAGCTTCAGGGGGCTCGATGAGCAGTTCTTC. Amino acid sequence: CASSFRGLDEQFF.

The DNA for the CDR3 is TGCGCCAGCAGCTCCACCGGACAGGGCTACGAGCAGTACTTC. Protein: CASSSTGQGYEQYF. The genes are TRBV5-1 and TRBJ2-7; TRBD1 matches at 8 bases. In germline, CDR1 is SGHRS, CDR2 YFSETQ. V was clipped by 3 bases and J by 3 bases; unmatched bases: 5. This CDR3 contains 14 residues.

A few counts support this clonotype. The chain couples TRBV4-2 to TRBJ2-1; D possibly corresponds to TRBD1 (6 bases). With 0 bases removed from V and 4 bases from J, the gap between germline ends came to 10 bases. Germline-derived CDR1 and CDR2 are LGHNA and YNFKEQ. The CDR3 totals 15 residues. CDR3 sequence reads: CASSQDGDKYNEQFF. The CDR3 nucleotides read TGTGCCAGCAGCCAAGATGGGGACAAATACAATGAGCAGTTCTTC.

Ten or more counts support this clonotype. The DNA of the CDR3 is TGCGCCAGCAGCGAGGAGCGCGAGACCCAGTACTTC. Translation: CASSEERETQYF. This chain links TRBV5-1 with TRBJ2-5; D remains unclear. The length of the CDR3 is 12 residues. The germline V gene encodes CDR1 SGHRS and CDR2 YFSETQ. V was cut by 4 bases and J by 5 bases, with 9 bases left in between.

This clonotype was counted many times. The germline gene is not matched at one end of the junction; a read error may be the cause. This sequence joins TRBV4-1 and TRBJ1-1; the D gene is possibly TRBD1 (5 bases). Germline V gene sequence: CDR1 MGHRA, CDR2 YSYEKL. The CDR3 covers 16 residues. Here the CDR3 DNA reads TGCGCCAGCAGGCAAGGCGCCGGGACGGTCAACACTGAAGCTTTCTTT. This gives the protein CASRQGAGTVNTEAFF.

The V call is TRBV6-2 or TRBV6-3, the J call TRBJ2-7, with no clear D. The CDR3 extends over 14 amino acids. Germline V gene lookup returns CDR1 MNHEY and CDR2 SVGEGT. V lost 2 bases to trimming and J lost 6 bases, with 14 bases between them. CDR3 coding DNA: TGTGCCAGCAGTTACCCTCCTCCGGTAACCGAGCAGTACGTC. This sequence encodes CASSYPPPVTEQYV.

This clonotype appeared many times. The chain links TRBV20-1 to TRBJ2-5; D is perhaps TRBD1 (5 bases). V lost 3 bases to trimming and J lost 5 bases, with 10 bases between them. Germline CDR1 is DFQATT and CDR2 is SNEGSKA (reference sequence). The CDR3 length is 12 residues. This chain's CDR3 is CSASRPGETQYF. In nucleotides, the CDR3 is TGCAGTGCTAGCCGGCCAGGGGAGACCCAGTACTTC.

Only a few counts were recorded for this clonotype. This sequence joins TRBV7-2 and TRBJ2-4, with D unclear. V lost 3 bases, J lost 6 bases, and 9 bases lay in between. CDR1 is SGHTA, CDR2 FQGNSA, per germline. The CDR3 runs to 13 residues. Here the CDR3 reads CASSFPGSNIQYF. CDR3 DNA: TGTGCCAGCAGCTTCCCAGGATCAAACATTCAGTACTTC.

CDR3 in amino acids: CASSFQGQGYGEQYF. The CDR3 DNA sequence: TGCGCCAGCAGCTTCCAGGGACAGGGGTATGGGGAGCAGTACTTC. This sequence joins TRBV4-1 and TRBJ2-7; 10 bases are a match to TRBD1. This CDR3 region has 15 residues. Germline V CDR1 and CDR2: MGHRA, YSYEKL. Trimming took 5 bases from V and 7 from J; bases not matched to a gene: 11.